This TCR beta chain is drawn from a study of shared clonotypes between healthy human individuals. Study outcomes and limitations: Blood alone was sampled, and tissue repertoires likely differ. Estimated richness values were generally larger in naive subsets than in memory subsets.

Naivety among CD8 cells was defined by CD45RO negativity and positive CCR7 selection, thereby excluding terminally differentiated effector memory CD45RA+ cells. Comment on this clone: Its specificity is not known.

Per the authors' pipeline: ImmunoSEQ sequences covered only the junction and lacked quality scores; filtering therefore differed. Sequencing was performed with immunoSEQ multiplex PCR; in TCRdb, only in-frame clones are kept and a portion is missing. Clone size and V and J calls were adopted from that table, with D and trimming inferred from the DNA. The sample consists of about 2.1 million clones, about 92% of them appearing once. The sequence was obtained from a young man in good health. Some clones in this sample may be carry-over from other donors' samples. The sample consisted of naive CD8+ T cells from PBMCs.

The CDR3, as DNA: TGCAGCGTTGGGGACAGGGGGGGTTCCTACGAGCAGTACTTC. It specifies CSVGDRGGSYEQYF. The chain links TRBV29-1 to TRBJ2-7; 11 bases line up with TRBD1. J lost 1 base, V lost 4 bases, and 3 bases had no gene match. This CDR3 has 14 amino acids. From germline, CDR1 is SQVTM and CDR2 ANQGSEA.